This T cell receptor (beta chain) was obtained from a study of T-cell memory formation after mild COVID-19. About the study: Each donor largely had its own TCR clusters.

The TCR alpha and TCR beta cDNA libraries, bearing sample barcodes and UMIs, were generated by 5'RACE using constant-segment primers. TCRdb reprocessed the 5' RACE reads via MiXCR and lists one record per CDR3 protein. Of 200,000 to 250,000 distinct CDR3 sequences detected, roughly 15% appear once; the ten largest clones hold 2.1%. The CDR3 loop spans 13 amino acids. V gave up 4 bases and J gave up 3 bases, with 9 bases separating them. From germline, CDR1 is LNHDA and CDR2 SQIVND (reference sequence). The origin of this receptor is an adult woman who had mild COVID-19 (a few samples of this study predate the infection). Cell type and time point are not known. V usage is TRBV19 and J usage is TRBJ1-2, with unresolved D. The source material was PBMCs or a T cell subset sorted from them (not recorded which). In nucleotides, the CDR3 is TGTGCCAGTAGTAGGGGTAGGGACTATGGCTACACCTTC. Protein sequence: CASSRGRDYGYTF.